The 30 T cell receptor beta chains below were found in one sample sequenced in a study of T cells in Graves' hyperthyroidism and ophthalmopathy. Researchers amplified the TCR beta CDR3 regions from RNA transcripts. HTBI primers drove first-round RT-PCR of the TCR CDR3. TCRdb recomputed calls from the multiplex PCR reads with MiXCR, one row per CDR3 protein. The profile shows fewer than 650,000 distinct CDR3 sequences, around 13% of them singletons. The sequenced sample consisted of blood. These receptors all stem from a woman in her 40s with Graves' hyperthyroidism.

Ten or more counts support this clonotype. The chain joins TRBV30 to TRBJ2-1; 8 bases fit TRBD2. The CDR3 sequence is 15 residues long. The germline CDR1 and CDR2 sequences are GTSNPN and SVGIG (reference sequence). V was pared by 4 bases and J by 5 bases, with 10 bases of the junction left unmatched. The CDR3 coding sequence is TGTGCCTGGACTCATCGTGCGGGAGGCCACAATGAGCAGTTCTTC. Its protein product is CAWTHRAGGHNEQFF.

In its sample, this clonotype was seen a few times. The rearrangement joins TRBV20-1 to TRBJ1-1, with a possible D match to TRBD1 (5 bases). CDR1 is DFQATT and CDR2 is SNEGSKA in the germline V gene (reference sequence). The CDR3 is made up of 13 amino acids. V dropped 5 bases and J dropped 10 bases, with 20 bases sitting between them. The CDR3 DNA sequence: TGCAGTGCTCCAGGGCAACTATTCGGGGGAGCTTTCTTT. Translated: CSAPGQLFGGAFF.

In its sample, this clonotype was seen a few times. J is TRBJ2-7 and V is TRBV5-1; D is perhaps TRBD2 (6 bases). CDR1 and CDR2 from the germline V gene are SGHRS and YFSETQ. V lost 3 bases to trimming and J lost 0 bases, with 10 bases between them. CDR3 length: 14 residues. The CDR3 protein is CASSSVGSSYEQYF. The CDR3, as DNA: TGCGCCAGCAGCTCAGTCGGGAGCTCCTACGAGCAGTACTTC.

The CDR3 reads CASSQEGTGVYGYTF. The CDR3 DNA is TGTGCCAGCAGCCAAGAAGGTACAGGGGTCTATGGCTACACCTTC. This chain connects TRBV4-2 to TRBJ1-2, with 7 bases that match TRBD1. There are 15 residues in the CDR3. V shed 0 bases and J 4 bases; nucleotides not matched to a gene: 5. Germline CDR1 is LGHNA and CDR2 is YNFKEQ.

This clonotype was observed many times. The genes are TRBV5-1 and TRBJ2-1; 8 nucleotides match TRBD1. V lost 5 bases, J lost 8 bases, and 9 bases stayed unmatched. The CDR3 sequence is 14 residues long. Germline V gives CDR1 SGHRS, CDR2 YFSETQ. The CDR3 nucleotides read TGCGCCAGCAGTCACGGACAGGGCCAGCATGAGCAGTTCTTC. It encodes CASSHGQGQHEQFF.

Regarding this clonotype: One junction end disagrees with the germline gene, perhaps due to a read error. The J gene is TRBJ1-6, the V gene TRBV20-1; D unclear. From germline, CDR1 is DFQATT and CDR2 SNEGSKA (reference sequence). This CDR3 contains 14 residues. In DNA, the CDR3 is TGCAGTACTAGAGATCTCGACAATAATTCACCCCTCCACTTT. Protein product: CSTRDLDNNSPLHF.

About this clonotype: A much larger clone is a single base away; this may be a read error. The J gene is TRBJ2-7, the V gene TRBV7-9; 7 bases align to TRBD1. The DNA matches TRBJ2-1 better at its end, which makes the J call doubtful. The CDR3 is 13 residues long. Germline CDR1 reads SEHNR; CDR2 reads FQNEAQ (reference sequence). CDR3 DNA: TGTGCCAGCAGACCAGACAGGGTCTACGAGCAGTTCTTC. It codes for CASRPDRVYEQFF.

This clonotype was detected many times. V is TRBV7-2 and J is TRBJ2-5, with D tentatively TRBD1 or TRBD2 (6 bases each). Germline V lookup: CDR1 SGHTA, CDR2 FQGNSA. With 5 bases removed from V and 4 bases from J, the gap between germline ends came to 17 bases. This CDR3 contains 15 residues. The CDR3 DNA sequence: TGTGCCAGCAGCCTCACCAGCGGAGGGGGAGAGACCCAGTACTTC. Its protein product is CASSLTSGGGETQYF.

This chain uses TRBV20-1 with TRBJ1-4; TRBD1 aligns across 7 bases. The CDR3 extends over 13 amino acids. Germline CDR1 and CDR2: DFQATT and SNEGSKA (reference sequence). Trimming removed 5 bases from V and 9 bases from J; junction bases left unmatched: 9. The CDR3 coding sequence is TGCAGTGCTCCGCCCCTACAGGGGAAAAAACTGTTTTTT. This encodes CSAPPLQGKKLFF.

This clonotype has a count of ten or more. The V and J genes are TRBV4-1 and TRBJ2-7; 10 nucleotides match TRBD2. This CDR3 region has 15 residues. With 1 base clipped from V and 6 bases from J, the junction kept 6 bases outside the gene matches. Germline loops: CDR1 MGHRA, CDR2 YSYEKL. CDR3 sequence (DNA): TGCGCCAGCAGCCAAGCCTCTAGCGGGAGCGCCGAGCAGTACTTC. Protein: CASSQASSGSAEQYF.

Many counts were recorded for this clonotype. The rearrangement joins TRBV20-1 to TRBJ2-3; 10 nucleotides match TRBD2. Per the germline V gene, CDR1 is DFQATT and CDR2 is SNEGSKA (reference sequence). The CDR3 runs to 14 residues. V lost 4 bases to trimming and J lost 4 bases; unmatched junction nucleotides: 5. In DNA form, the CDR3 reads TGCAGTGCTATAGCGGGAGGAGGCGCAGATACGCAGTATTTT. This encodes CSAIAGGGADTQYF.

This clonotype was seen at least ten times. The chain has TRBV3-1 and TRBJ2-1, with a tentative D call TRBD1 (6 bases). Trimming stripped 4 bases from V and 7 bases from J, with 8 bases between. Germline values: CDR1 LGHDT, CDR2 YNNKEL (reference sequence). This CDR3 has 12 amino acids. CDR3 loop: CASSRTVNEQFF. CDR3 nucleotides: TGTGCCAGCAGCCGGACAGTAAATGAGCAGTTCTTC.

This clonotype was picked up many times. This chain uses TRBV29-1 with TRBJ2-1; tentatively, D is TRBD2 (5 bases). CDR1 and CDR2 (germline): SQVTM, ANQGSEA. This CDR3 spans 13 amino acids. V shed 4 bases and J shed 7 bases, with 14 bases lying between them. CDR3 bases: TGCAGCGTTGGGGCGGGCTCGGTAAATGAGCAGTTCTTC. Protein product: CSVGAGSVNEQFF.

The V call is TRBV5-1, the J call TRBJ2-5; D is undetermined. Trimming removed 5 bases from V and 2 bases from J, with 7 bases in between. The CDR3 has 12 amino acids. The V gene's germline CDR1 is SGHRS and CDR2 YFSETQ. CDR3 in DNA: TGCGCCAGCAGGTCCCCGCAAGAGACCCAGTACTTC. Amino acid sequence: CASRSPQETQYF.

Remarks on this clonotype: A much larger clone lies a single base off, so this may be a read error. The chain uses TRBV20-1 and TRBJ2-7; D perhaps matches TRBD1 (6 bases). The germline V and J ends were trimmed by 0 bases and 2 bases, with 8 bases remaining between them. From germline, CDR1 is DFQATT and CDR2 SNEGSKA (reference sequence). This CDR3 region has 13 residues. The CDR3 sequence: CSARDRGAYEQYF. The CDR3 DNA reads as TGCAGTGCTAGAGACAGGGGAGCCTACGAGCAGTACTTC.

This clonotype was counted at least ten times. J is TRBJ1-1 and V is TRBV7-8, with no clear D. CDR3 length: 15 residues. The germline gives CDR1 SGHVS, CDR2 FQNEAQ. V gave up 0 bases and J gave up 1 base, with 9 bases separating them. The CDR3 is CASSLAGSSNTEAFF. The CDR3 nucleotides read TGTGCCAGCAGCTTAGCAGGCAGCTCGAACACTGAAGCTTTCTTT.

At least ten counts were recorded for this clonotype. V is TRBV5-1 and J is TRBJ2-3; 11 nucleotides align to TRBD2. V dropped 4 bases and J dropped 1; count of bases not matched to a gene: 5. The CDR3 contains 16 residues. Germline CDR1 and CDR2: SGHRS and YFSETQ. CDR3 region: CASSPLAGGRTDTQYF. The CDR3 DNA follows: TGCGCCAGCAGCCCGCTAGCGGGAGGCCGCACAGATACGCAGTATTTT. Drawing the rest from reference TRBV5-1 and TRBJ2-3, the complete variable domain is KAGVTQTPRYLIKTRGQQVTLSCSPISGHRSVSWYQQTPGQGLQFLFEYFSETQRNKGNFPGRFSGRQFSNSRSEMNVSTLELGDSALYLCASSPLAGGRTDTQYFGPGTRLTVL.

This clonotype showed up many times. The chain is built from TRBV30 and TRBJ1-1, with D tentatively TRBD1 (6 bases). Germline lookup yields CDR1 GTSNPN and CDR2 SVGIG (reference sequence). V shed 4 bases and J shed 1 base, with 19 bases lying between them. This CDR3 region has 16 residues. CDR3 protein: CAWTQGRGTPNTEAFF. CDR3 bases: TGTGCCTGGACCCAAGGGCGCGGGACACCGAACACTGAAGCTTTCTTT.

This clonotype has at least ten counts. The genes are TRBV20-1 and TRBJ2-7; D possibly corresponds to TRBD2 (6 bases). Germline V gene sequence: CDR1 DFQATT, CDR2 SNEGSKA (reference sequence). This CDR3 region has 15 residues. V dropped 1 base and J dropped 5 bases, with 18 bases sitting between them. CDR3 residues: CSARVEGAGRNEQYF. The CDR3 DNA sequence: TGCAGTGCTAGAGTAGAAGGCGCGGGACGGAACGAGCAGTACTTC.

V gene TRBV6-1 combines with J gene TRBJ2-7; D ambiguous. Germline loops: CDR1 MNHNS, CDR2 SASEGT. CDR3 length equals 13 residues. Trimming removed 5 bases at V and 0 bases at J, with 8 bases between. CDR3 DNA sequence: TGTGCCAGCAGTACCGTAGACTCCTACGAGCAGTACTTC. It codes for CASSTVDSYEQYF.

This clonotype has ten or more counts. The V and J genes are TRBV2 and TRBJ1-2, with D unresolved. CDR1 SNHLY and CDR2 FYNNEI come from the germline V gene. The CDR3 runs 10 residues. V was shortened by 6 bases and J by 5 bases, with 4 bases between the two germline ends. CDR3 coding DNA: TGTGCCAGCAGGCTTTATGGCTACACCTTC. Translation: CASRLYGYTF.

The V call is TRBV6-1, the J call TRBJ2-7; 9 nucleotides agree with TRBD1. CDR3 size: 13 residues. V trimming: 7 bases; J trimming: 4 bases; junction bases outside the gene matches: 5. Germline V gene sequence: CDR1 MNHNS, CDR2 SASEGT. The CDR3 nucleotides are TGTGCCAGCATAGGGACAGGGAGTTACGAGCAGTACTTC. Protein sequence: CASIGTGSYEQYF.

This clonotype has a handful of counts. The CDR3 spells CSVEEVTSGGPDTQYF. CDR3 nucleotides: TGCAGCGTTGAAGAGGTGACTAGCGGGGGCCCAGATACGCAGTATTTT. This rearrangement joins TRBV29-1 to TRBJ2-3; 12 nucleotides agree with TRBD2. Unmatched junction bases numbered 5, after V lost 0 bases and J lost 4 bases. The germline gives CDR1 SQVTM, CDR2 ANQGSEA. CDR3 length: 16 residues.

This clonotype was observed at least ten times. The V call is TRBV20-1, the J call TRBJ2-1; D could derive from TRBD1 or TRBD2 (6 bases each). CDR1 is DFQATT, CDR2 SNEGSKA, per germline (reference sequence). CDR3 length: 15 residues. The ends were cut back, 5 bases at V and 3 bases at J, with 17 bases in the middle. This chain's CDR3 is CSAVPGGGDYNEQFF. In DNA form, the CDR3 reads TGCAGTGCTGTGCCAGGAGGGGGTGACTACAATGAGCAGTTCTTC.

For the CDR3, the DNA is TGTGCCAGCTCTCCCTGGACAGCCGACACCGGGGAGCTGTTTTTT. This sequence encodes CASSPWTADTGELFF. The genes are TRBV18 and TRBJ2-2, with D possibly being TRBD1 (6 bases). The ends were cut back, 6 bases at V and 3 bases at J, with 14 bases in the middle. The CDR3 runs to 15 residues. CDR1 and CDR2 (germline): KGHSH, LQKENI.

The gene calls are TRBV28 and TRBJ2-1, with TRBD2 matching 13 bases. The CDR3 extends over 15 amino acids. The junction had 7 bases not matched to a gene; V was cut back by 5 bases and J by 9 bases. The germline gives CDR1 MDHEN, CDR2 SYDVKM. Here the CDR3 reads CASSLRTSGRGEQFF. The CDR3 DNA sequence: TGTGCCAGCAGTCTTCGGACTAGCGGGAGAGGTGAGCAGTTCTTC.

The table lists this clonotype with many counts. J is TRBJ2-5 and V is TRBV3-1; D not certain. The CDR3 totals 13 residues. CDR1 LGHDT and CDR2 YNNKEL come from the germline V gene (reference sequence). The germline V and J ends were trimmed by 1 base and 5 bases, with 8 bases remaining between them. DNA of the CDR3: TGTGCCAGCAGCCAAGTTAGTAGGGAGACCCAGTACTTC. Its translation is CASSQVSRETQYF.

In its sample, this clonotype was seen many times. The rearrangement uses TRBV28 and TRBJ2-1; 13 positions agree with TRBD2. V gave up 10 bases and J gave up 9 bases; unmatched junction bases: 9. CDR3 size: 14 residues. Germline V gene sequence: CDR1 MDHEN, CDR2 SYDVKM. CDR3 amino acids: CATNGLAGVGEQFF. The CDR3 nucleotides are TGTGCCACCAACGGACTAGCGGGAGTGGGTGAGCAGTTCTTC.

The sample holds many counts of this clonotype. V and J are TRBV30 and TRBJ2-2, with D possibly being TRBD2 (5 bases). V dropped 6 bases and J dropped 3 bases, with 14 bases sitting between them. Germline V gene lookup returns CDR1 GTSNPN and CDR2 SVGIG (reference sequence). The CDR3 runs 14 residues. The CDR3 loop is CACLKREYTGELFF. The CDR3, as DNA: TGTGCCTGCCTCAAGAGGGAGTACACCGGGGAGCTGTTTTTT.

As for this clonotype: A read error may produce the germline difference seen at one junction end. DNA for the CDR3: TGCGGCGTTGGGGACTGGACAGTAAACGGTGAAAAACTGTTTTTT. This encodes CGVGDWTVNGEKLFF. The J gene is TRBJ1-4, the V gene TRBV29-1; D might be TRBD1 (6 bases). CDR3 length equals 15 residues. The germline V gene has CDR1 SQVTM and CDR2 ANQGSEA.